A selection of T cell receptor beta chains follows, all from one sample in a study of T-cell reconstitution after alpha-beta-depleted transplantation in children. Via MiXCR, TCRdb re-called the PCR reads, giving one row per CDR3 protein. The repertoire consists of around 700,000 distinct CDR3 sequences, with less than 15% occurring once and the leading ten covering roughly 0.84%. Sequencing was performed on PBMCs, taken before TCRalphabeta/CD19-depleted stem cell transplant. The receptors were gathered from a girl aged 2 to 10 with congenital amegakaryocytic thrombocytopenia, due to receive a stem cell transplant. The CDR3 runs from the conserved cysteine through the conserved F or W. Fields, in order: CDR3 DNA, CDR3 protein, clone size, D gene, V gene, CDR3 length, J gene. D genes are given only for firm matches. The size entry is marked missing in some rows and otherwise reads once, few, many or a size class.

CDR3 DNA: TGTGCCAGCAGCGCCCCAGGGGATAGCGAGCAGTACTTC
CDR3 protein: CASSAPGDSEQYF
clone size: many
D gene: NA
V gene: TRBV9
CDR3 length: 13
J gene: TRBJ2-7

CDR3 DNA: TGCAGTGCTAGAGATTCCCCTAGCGGGAGGGCAGATACGCTGTATTTT
CDR3 protein: CSARDSPSGRADTLYF
clone size: NA
D gene: TRBD2
V gene: TRBV20-1
CDR3 length: 16
J gene: TRBJ2-3

CDR3 DNA: TGCAGCGGCGGACTAGCGGGAGCCGATGATACGCAGTATTTT
CDR3 protein: CSGGLAGADDTQYF
clone size: many
D gene: TRBD2
V gene: TRBV29-1
CDR3 length: 14
J gene: TRBJ2-3

CDR3 DNA: TGTGCCTGGAGTGTGGCGGGAAGGTCTGATACGCAGTATTTT
CDR3 protein: CAWSVAGRSDTQYF
clone size: few
D gene: NA
V gene: TRBV30
CDR3 length: 14
J gene: TRBJ2-3

CDR3 DNA: TGTGCCAGCAGCTTAGTCGGCGGGTACACTGAAGCTTTCTTT
CDR3 protein: CASSLVGGYTEAFF
clone size: many
D gene: NA
V gene: TRBV11-2
CDR3 length: 14
J gene: TRBJ1-1

CDR3 DNA: TGTGCCAGCAGCCTTAGGAGGGCCCTCTCTGGAAACACCATATATTTT
CDR3 protein: CASSLRRALSGNTIYF
clone size: many
D gene: NA
V gene: TRBV11-2
CDR3 length: 16
J gene: TRBJ1-3

CDR3 DNA: TGTGCCACCAGTGATTTCACCGCGACAGGGTCTCTAGCCAAAAACATTCAGTACTTC
CDR3 protein: CATSDFTATGSLAKNIQYF
clone size: few
D gene: TRBD1
V gene: TRBV24-1
CDR3 length: 19
J gene: TRBJ2-4

CDR3 DNA: TGCAGCGTCCGGGTCAACGGGGATACGCAGTATTTT
CDR3 protein: CSVRVNGDTQYF
clone size: many
D gene: NA
V gene: TRBV29-1
CDR3 length: 12
J gene: TRBJ2-3

CDR3 DNA: TGCGCCAGCAGCCAAGTGGGACGCGAGACCCAGTACTTC
CDR3 protein: CASSQVGRETQYF
clone size: NA
D gene: NA
V gene: TRBV4-1
CDR3 length: 13
J gene: TRBJ2-5

CDR3 DNA: TGCGCCAGCAGTGGAGGGGTGGCTAGCGGGTACCAAGAGACCCAGTACTTC
CDR3 protein: CASSGGVASGYQETQYF
clone size: NA
D gene: TRBD2
V gene: TRBV10-2
CDR3 length: 17
J gene: TRBJ2-5

CDR3 DNA: TGCAGCGTTGCTGGGGTAGGGCGTCTCACCGAAGCTTTCTTT
CDR3 protein: CSVAGVGRLTEAFF
clone size: many
D gene: NA
V gene: TRBV29-1
CDR3 length: 14
J gene: TRBJ1-1

CDR3 DNA: TGTGCCAGCAGCCTAGGACTAGCGGCAGCCTACGAGCAGTACTTC
CDR3 protein: CASSLGLAAAYEQYF
clone size: NA
D gene: TRBD2
V gene: TRBV5-6
CDR3 length: 15
J gene: TRBJ2-7

CDR3 DNA: TGCAGTGCTAGAAGAGGGGGCAACCAGCATTTT
CDR3 protein: CSARRGGNQHF
clone size: many
D gene: TRBD1
V gene: TRBV20-1
CDR3 length: 11
J gene: TRBJ1-5

CDR3 DNA: TGTGCCAGCAGTAAAGGGAGGATCAACTACAATGAGCAGTTCTTC
CDR3 protein: CASSKGRINYNEQFF
clone size: few
D gene: NA
V gene: TRBV12-3/TRBV12-4
CDR3 length: 15
J gene: TRBJ2-1

CDR3 DNA: TGTGCCAGCAGGCCTGGGACTGGGACGGCCAATGAGCAGTTCTTC
CDR3 protein: CASRPGTGTANEQFF
clone size: few
D gene: NA
V gene: TRBV7-9
CDR3 length: 15
J gene: TRBJ2-1

CDR3 DNA: TGTGCCACCAGCAGAGGCACAGATGAGCAGTTCTTC
CDR3 protein: CATSRGTDEQFF
clone size: many
D gene: NA
V gene: TRBV15
CDR3 length: 12
J gene: TRBJ2-1

CDR3 DNA: TGTGCCAGCAGACAGACAGGGCGGCTAGGAGGAGAGCAGTTCTTC
CDR3 protein: CASRQTGRLGGEQFF
clone size: many
D gene: TRBD1
V gene: TRBV7-2
CDR3 length: 15
J gene: TRBJ2-1

CDR3 DNA: TGTGCCACCAGCAGGGACAGGTTCACCTACGAGCAGTACTTC
CDR3 protein: CATSRDRFTYEQYF
clone size: few
D gene: TRBD1
V gene: TRBV15
CDR3 length: 14
J gene: TRBJ2-7

CDR3 DNA: TGTGCTAGTGGTTTGTTCCCCAAGATGGGCAGTTCCTACGAGCAGTACTTC
CDR3 protein: CASGLFPKMGSSYEQYF
clone size: few
D gene: NA
V gene: TRBV12-5
CDR3 length: 17
J gene: TRBJ2-7

CDR3 DNA: TGCAGTGCTAGACGTGTGGGAGAAGAGACCCAGTACTTC
CDR3 protein: CSARRVGEETQYF
clone size: NA
D gene: NA
V gene: TRBV20-1
CDR3 length: 13
J gene: TRBJ2-5

CDR3 DNA: TGTGCCAGCTCACCACTCCCCAGGGGAGAGACCCAGTACTTC
CDR3 protein: CASSPLPRGETQYF
clone size: NA
D gene: NA
V gene: TRBV18
CDR3 length: 14
J gene: TRBJ2-5

CDR3 DNA: TGTGCCAGCAGCTTAATGCCTAGCGGATACACCGGGGAGCTGTTTTTT
CDR3 protein: CASSLMPSGYTGELFF
clone size: NA
D gene: TRBD2
V gene: TRBV7-9
CDR3 length: 16
J gene: TRBJ2-2

CDR3 DNA: TGTGCCAGCAGCTTAAGGGGGCTAGCGGGAGGGCCGAGTGAGCAGTTCTTC
CDR3 protein: CASSLRGLAGGPSEQFF
clone size: NA
D gene: TRBD2
V gene: TRBV7-8
CDR3 length: 17
J gene: TRBJ2-1

CDR3 DNA: TGTGCCAGCAGCTCTGGGGGGGCCCCATCCTTC
CDR3 protein: CASSSGGAPSF
clone size: many
D gene: NA
V gene: TRBV7-8
CDR3 length: 11
J gene: TRBJ1-2

CDR3 DNA: TGTGCCATCAGTGTATCAGTAAATCAGCCCCAGCATTTT
CDR3 protein: CAISVSVNQPQHF
clone size: NA
D gene: NA
V gene: TRBV10-3
CDR3 length: 13
J gene: TRBJ1-5

CDR3 DNA: TGTGCCAGCAGCCGGGGACAGTACGATGAGCAGTTCTTC
CDR3 protein: CASSRGQYDEQFF
clone size: NA
D gene: TRBD1
V gene: TRBV7-9
CDR3 length: 13
J gene: TRBJ2-1

CDR3 DNA: TGTGCCAGCAGCTTAGTTTACGCGGGATGGGGCTACAATGAGCAGTTCTTC
CDR3 protein: CASSLVYAGWGYNEQFF
clone size: many
D gene: NA
V gene: TRBV11-2
CDR3 length: 17
J gene: TRBJ2-1

CDR3 DNA: TGCAGTGCGCGCGTTTTAGGACGCGCGGTAAGGGATGAGCAGTTCTTC
CDR3 protein: CSARVLGRAVRDEQFF
clone size: NA
D gene: NA
V gene: TRBV20-1
CDR3 length: 16
J gene: TRBJ2-1

CDR3 DNA: TGTGCCAGCAGGGGGGTAGATAGCGGTGCGGGGGAGCAGTACTTC
CDR3 protein: CASRGVDSGAGEQYF
clone size: NA
D gene: NA
V gene: TRBV12-3/TRBV12-4
CDR3 length: 15
J gene: TRBJ2-7

CDR3 DNA: TGCGCCAGCAGCTTGGACTTCATAAACACCGGGGAGCTGTTTTTT
CDR3 protein: CASSLDFINTGELFF
clone size: many
D gene: NA
V gene: TRBV5-1
CDR3 length: 15
J gene: TRBJ2-2

CDR3 DNA: TGTGCCAGCAGCTTAATCCCTCTAGCGGGAGTATGGGCCTCCGAGTACAATGAGCAGTTCTTC
CDR3 protein: CASSLIPLAGVWASEYNEQFF
clone size: few
D gene: TRBD2
V gene: TRBV7-3
CDR3 length: 21
J gene: TRBJ2-1

CDR3 DNA: TGTGCCAGCATCGGATGGTCTAGCGGAAAGGAGACCCAGTACTTC
CDR3 protein: CASIGWSSGKETQYF
clone size: NA
D gene: TRBD2
V gene: TRBV5-6
CDR3 length: 15
J gene: TRBJ2-5

CDR3 DNA: TGCGCCAGCAGCCAACTAGCGGGAGGGAGCTCCTACAATGAGCAGTTCTTC
CDR3 protein: CASSQLAGGSSYNEQFF
clone size: many
D gene: TRBD2
V gene: TRBV5-1
CDR3 length: 17
J gene: TRBJ2-1

CDR3 DNA: TGTGCCAGCAGCTGGGAGGGCAGGACCTATGGCTACACCTTC
CDR3 protein: CASSWEGRTYGYTF
clone size: NA
D gene: NA
V gene: TRBV11-2
CDR3 length: 14
J gene: TRBJ1-2

CDR3 DNA: TGTGCCAGCAGCTTAGACCCAACACCCAGGGAGCTGTTTTTT
CDR3 protein: CASSLDPTPRELFF
clone size: few
D gene: NA
V gene: TRBV7-3
CDR3 length: 14
J gene: TRBJ2-2

CDR3 DNA: TGTGCCAGCAGTGACCGGGACTTAGTCTTAGCTGGAAACACCATATATTTT
CDR3 protein: CASSDRDLVLAGNTIYF
clone size: many
D gene: NA
V gene: TRBV6-1
CDR3 length: 17
J gene: TRBJ1-3

CDR3 DNA: TGTGCCAGCAGTGGGACAAGTTTTAGGAGGGTCAGGGTTATTCAGTACTTC
CDR3 protein: CASSGTSFRRVRVIQYF
clone size: NA
D gene: NA
V gene: TRBV12-3/TRBV12-4
CDR3 length: 17
J gene: TRBJ2-4

CDR3 DNA: TGCGCCAGCAGCGCTAGCGTCTGGGAAGAGACCCAGTACTTC
CDR3 protein: CASSASVWEETQYF
clone size: many
D gene: NA
V gene: TRBV5-1
CDR3 length: 14
J gene: TRBJ2-5

CDR3 DNA: TGTGCCACCAGTGACCAAGGACAGGGCGGGGAGACCCAGTACTTC
CDR3 protein: CATSDQGQGGETQYF
clone size: few
D gene: TRBD1
V gene: TRBV24-1
CDR3 length: 15
J gene: TRBJ2-5

CDR3 DNA: TGTGCCAGCAGTTTGTTTAAGGTCGAGCAGTACTTC
CDR3 protein: CASSLFKVEQYF
clone size: many
D gene: NA
V gene: TRBV12-3/TRBV12-4
CDR3 length: 12
J gene: TRBJ2-7